The entry below gives a single T cell receptor beta chain sequence along with its context. Its matching antigen is unknown. The data were obtained in a study of cytomegalovirus exposure and HLA in healthy donors. Study-level information: Among the approximately 430 donors who were genotyped, approximately 84% fell in the genetic ancestry cluster that is associated with self-reported Caucasian donors.

General observations from the study: Later on, a genetic analysis was performed. It linked a missense variant in DCLRE1C with V- and J-gene trimming of TCR beta. Near-uniform donor sequencing depth was presumed by presence/absence analyses.

CDR3 length: 13 amino acids. Germline lookup yields CDR1 LNHNV and CDR2 YYDKDF (reference sequence). With 8 bases removed from V and 3 bases from J, the gap between germline ends came to 13 bases. Both 60 Vbeta primers and 13 Jbeta primers went into the PCR. Per the study methods: Later analysis identified tens of millions of unique TCR beta chains, about 10 million shared. The table came from immunoSEQ multiplex PCR; TCRdb's copy has only in-frame clones and leaves some out. The V and J calls and clone size come from that table; D and trimming were worked out from the DNA. The profile shows over 95,000 clones, 82% of them singletons.

J is TRBJ2-5 and V is TRBV15, with D perhaps matching TRBD2 (6 bases). The sequencing input was PBMCs. The receptor's source is a woman aged 18 to 35 in good health and CMV-seronegative. In DNA form, the CDR3 reads TGTGCCACCGGGGCGGGGAAAAAAGAGACCCAGTACTTC. Its translation: CATGAGKKETQYF.